This T cell receptor beta chain was retrieved from a study of regulatory T cells in long-lasting Graves disease. This clonotype was seen repeatedly, ten times or more. Indicated time point: newly diagnosed GD, antithyroid drugs for less than 3 months. The TCR library was made from RNA that had been extracted from PBMCs in TRIzol. iRepertoire HTBI primers and Arm-PCR of CDR3 regions built TCR beta libraries. TCRdb re-analysed the multiplex PCR reads in MiXCR, keeping a single row per CDR3 protein. This table holds 350,000 to 450,000 distinct CDR3 sequences, 16% found once. Germline CDR1 and CDR2: SGHAT and FQNNGV. This CDR3 spans 15 amino acids. V shed 0 bases and J shed 6 bases, with 15 bases lying between them. This sample was also put to use in a study of T cells in Graves' hyperthyroidism and ophthalmopathy.

Sample: peripheral blood mononuclear cells (PBMCs), taken at new diagnosis, from a patient treated with antithyroid drugs. The source of this sequence is a man between 35 and 55 years old with Graves disease. This chain connects TRBV11-2 to TRBJ2-7; D is possibly TRBD1 (6 bases). CDR3 sequence: CASSLDGTGSREQYF. The CDR3 region has the DNA TGTGCCAGCAGCTTAGATGGAACAGGGTCTCGCGAGCAGTACTTC.